These 9 T cell receptor beta chains came from one sample sequenced in a study of T-cell memory formation after mild COVID-19. TCRdb reprocessed the 5' RACE reads with MiXCR, giving one entry per CDR3 protein. The profile shows hundreds of thousands of distinct CDR3 sequences, about an eighth of them singletons. The sample consisted of PBMCs or a T cell subset sorted from them (not recorded which). Every receptor here comes from a man between 18 and 35 years old who had mild COVID-19 (a few samples of this study predate the infection). Cell type and time point are not known.

This clonotype was counted between two and nine times. The rearrangement links TRBV7-2 to TRBJ2-2, with 11 bases that match TRBD2. The CDR3 has 16 amino acids. V was pared by 3 bases and J by 4 bases, with 4 bases of the junction left unmatched. CDR1 is SGHTA and CDR2 is FQGNSA in the germline V gene. This CDR3 is CASSFSGGAGTGELFF. CDR3 in DNA: TGTGCCAGCAGCTTTAGCGGGGGGGCCGGCACCGGGGAGCTGTTTTTT.

This clonotype was seen a handful of times. V gene TRBV5-6 combines with J gene TRBJ1-2; TRBD1 matches 10 bases. V gave up 5 bases and J gave up 5 bases; unmatched junction bases: 9. Germline CDR1 reads SGHDT; CDR2 reads YYEEEE. The CDR3 totals 15 residues. CDR3 in amino acids: CASSHRDRGRYGYTF. The DNA for the CDR3 is TGTGCCAGCAGTCACCGGGACAGGGGCCGGTATGGCTACACCTTC.

This clonotype was counted a few times. The V call is TRBV12-3 or TRBV12-4, the J call TRBJ2-2; D is uncertain. CDR3 length: 13 amino acids. The V gene lost 1 base and the J gene lost 7 bases, with 7 bases spanning the gap. Here the CDR3 DNA reads TGTGCCAGCAGTTTAGTTGACGGCGGGGAGCTGTTTTTT. It translates to CASSLVDGGELFF.

V and J are TRBV6-2 or TRBV6-3 and TRBJ2-7; TRBD2 agrees at 7 bases. The CDR3 extends over 16 amino acids. Per the germline V gene, CDR1 is MNHEY and CDR2 is SVGEGT. J was trimmed by 1 base and V by 5 bases; bases with no gene match: 11. The DNA of the CDR3 is TGTGCCAGCAGTCCCTCTAAGCGGGGACTTTCCTACGAGCAGTACTTC. It codes for CASSPSKRGLSYEQYF.

The V and J genes are TRBV28 and TRBJ1-5; D call uncertain. CDR1 and CDR2 from the germline V gene are MDHEN and SYDVKM. V was pared by 7 bases and J by 10 bases, with 23 bases between. The CDR3 extends over 15 amino acids. CDR3 coding DNA: TGTGCCAGCACCACCATCGGGCTCTCCGGATCACCCCAGCATTTT. Amino acids: CASTTIGLSGSPQHF.

This clonotype turned up a few times. The rearrangement uses TRBV7-9 and TRBJ1-4; a possible D gene is TRBD1 (6 bases). Trimming removed 8 bases from V and 3 bases from J, with 16 bases in between. This CDR3 has 15 residues. In germline, CDR1 is SEHNR, CDR2 FQNEAQ (reference sequence). The CDR3 protein is CASHVGGTANEKLFF. The CDR3 nucleotides read TGTGCCAGCCACGTAGGGGGTACAGCTAATGAAAAACTGTTTTTT.

V and J are TRBV7-9 and TRBJ2-1; D is perhaps TRBD2 (5 bases). Trimming left V 4 bases short and J 6 bases short, with 16 bases between. CDR3 length: 15 amino acids. In germline, CDR1 is SEHNR, CDR2 FQNEAQ (reference sequence). The CDR3 here is CASSSGLTWGNEQFF. As DNA, the CDR3 is TGTGCCAGCAGCTCCGGACTGACCTGGGGCAATGAGCAGTTCTTC.

The chain couples TRBV20-1 to TRBJ2-5; D tentatively fits TRBD1 or TRBD2 (5 bases each). V was shortened by 7 bases and J by 13 bases, with 13 bases between the two germline ends. This CDR3 spans 9 amino acids. The germline V gene encodes CDR1 DFQATT and CDR2 SNEGSKA (reference sequence). The CDR3 here is CSVEPGPYF. The CDR3 DNA reads TGCAGTGTCGAGCCGGGGCCGTACTTC.

The chain has TRBV27 and TRBJ2-5; D is possibly TRBD1 (5 bases). Trimming removed 3 bases at V and 4 bases at J, with 9 bases between. The CDR3 is made up of 13 amino acids. Germline V CDR1 and CDR2: MNHEY, SMNVEV (reference sequence). The CDR3 here is CASSFVGVETQYF. The CDR3, as DNA: TGTGCCAGCAGTTTTGTAGGGGTAGAGACCCAGTACTTC.